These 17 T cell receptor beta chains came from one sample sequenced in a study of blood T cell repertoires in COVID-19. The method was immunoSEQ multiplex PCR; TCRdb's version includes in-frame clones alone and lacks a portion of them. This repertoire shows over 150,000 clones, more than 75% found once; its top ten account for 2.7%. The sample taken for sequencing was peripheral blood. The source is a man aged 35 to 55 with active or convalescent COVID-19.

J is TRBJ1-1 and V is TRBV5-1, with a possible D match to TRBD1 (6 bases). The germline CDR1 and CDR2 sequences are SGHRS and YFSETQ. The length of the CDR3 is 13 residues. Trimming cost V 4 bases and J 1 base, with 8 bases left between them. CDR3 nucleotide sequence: TGCGCCAGCAGCCAGGGACAGAACACTGAAGCTTTCTTT. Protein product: CASSQGQNTEAFF.

In DNA, the CDR3 is TGTGCCAGCAGCTTAAATGAGATTGCCCTTTATAATTCACCCCTCCACTTT. It specifies CASSLNEIALYNSPLHF. This chain joins TRBV7-9 and TRBJ1-6, with D unresolved. Germline loops: CDR1 SEHNR, CDR2 FQNEAQ (reference sequence). V lost 2 bases to trimming and J lost 4 bases, with 15 bases between them. The CDR3 has 17 residues.

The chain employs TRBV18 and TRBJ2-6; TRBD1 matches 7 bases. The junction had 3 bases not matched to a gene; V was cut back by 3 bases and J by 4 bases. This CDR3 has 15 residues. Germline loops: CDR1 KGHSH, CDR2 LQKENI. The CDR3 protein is CASSPTGPGANVLTF. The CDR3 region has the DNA TGTGCCAGCTCACCGACAGGGCCCGGGGCCAACGTCCTGACTTTC.

CDR3 in amino acids: CASGLVAQETQYF. The CDR3 DNA reads as TGTGCTAGTGGTTTAGTAGCCCAAGAGACCCAGTACTTC. V usage is TRBV12-5 and J usage is TRBJ2-5; D is uncertain. This CDR3 is 13 amino acids long. Trimming removed 3 bases at V and 1 base at J, with 6 bases between. CDR1 LGHNT and CDR2 FRNRAP come from the germline V gene.

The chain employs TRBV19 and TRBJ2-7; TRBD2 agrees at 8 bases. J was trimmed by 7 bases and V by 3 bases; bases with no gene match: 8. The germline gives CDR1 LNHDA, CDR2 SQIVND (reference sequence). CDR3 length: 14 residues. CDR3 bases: TGTGCCAGTAGTATTACGGGGGGGTCGGCAGAGCAGTACTTC. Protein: CASSITGGSAEQYF.

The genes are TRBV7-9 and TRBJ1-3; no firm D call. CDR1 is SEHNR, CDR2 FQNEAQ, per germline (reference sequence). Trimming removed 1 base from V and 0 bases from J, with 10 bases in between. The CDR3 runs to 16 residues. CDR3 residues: CASSLGAGSSGNTIYF. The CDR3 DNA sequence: TGTGCCAGCAGCTTAGGCGCAGGCAGCTCTGGAAACACCATATATTTT.

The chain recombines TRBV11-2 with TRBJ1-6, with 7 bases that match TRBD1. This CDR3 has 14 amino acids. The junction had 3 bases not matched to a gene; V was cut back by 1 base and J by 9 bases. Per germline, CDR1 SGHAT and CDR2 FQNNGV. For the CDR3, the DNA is TGTGCCAGCAGCTTAGTGCAGGGGGTTTCACCCCTCCACTTT. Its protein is CASSLVQGVSPLHF.

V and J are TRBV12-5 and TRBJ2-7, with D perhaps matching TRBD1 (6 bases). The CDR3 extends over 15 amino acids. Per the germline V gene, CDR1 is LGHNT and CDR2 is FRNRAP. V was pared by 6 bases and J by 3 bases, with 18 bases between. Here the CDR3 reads CASGPQPGQGYEQYF. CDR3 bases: TGTGCTAGTGGACCCCAACCGGGACAAGGCTACGAGCAGTACTTC. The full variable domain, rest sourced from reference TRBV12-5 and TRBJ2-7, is DARVTQTPRHKVTEMGQEVTMRCQPILGHNTVFWYRQTMMQGLELLAYFRNRAPLDDSGMPKDRFSAEMPDATLATLKIQPSEPRDSAVYFCASGPQPGQGYEQYFGPGTRLTVT.

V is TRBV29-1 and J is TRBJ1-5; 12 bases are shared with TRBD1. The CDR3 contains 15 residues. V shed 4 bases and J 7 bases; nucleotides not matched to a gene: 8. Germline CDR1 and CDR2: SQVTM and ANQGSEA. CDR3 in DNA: TGCAGCGTTGTTCCGGGACAGGGGGCCGGGCAGCCCCAGCATTTT. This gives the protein CSVVPGQGAGQPQHF.

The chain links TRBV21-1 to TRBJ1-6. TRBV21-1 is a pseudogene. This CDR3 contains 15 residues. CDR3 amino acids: CASSKSWRSNSPLHF. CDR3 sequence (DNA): TGTGCCAGCAGCAAAAGCTGGAGGAGCAATTCACCCCTCCACTTT.

In nucleotides, the CDR3 is TGTGCCAGCAGCTTAGAAGGGGTACTGGAGCACACTGAAGCTTTCTTT. Amino acid sequence: CASSLEGVLEHTEAFF. The rearrangement links TRBV11-3 to TRBJ1-1; TRBD1 is a possible D gene (5 bases). The CDR3 has 16 residues. V was pared by 0 bases and J by 3 bases, with 14 bases between. Germline CDR1 SGHNT, CDR2 YENEEA.

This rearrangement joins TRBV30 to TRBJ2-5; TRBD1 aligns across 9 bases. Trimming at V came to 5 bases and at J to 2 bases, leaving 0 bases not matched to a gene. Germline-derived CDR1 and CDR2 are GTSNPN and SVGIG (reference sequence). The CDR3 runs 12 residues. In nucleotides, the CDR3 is TGTGCCTGGGGGACAGGGCAAGAGACCCAGTACTTC. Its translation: CAWGTGQETQYF. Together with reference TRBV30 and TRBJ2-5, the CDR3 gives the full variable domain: SQTIHQWPATLVQPVGSPLSLECTVEGTSNPNLYWYRQAAGRGLQLLFYSVGIGQISSEVPQNLSASRPQDRQFILSSKKLLLSDSGFYLCAWGTGQETQYFGPGTRLLVL.

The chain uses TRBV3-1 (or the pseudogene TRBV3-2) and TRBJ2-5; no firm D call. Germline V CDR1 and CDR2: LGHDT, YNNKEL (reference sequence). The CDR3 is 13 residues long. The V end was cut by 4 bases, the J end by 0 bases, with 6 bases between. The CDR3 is CASSPFNQETQYF. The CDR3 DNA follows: TGTGCCAGCAGCCCCTTTAACCAAGAGACCCAGTACTTC.

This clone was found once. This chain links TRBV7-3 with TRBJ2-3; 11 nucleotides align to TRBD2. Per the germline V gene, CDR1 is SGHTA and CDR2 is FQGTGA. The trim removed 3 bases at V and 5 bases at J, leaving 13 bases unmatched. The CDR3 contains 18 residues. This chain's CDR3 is CASSFVSPASGGRDTQYF. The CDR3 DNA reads TGTGCCAGCAGCTTCGTCTCTCCGGCTAGCGGGGGGCGAGATACGCAGTATTTT.

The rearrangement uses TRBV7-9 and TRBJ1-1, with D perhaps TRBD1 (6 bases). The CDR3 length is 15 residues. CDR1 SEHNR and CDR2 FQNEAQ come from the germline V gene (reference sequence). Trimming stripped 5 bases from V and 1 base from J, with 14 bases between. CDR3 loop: CASSVGTGQNTEAFF. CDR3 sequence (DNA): TGTGCCAGCAGCGTAGGGACGGGACAGAACACTGAAGCTTTCTTT.

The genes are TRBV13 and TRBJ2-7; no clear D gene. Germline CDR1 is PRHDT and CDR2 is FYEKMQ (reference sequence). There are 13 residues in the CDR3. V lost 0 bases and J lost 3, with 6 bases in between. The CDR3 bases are TGTGCCAGCAGCTTAGGTGGCAACTACGAGCAGTACTTC. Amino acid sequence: CASSLGGNYEQYF.

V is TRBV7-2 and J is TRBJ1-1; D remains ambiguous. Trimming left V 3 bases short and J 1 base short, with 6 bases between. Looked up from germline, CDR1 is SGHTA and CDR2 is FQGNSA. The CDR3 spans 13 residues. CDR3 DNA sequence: TGTGCCAGCAGCTTTAGCCAGAACACTGAAGCTTTCTTT. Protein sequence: CASSFSQNTEAFF.